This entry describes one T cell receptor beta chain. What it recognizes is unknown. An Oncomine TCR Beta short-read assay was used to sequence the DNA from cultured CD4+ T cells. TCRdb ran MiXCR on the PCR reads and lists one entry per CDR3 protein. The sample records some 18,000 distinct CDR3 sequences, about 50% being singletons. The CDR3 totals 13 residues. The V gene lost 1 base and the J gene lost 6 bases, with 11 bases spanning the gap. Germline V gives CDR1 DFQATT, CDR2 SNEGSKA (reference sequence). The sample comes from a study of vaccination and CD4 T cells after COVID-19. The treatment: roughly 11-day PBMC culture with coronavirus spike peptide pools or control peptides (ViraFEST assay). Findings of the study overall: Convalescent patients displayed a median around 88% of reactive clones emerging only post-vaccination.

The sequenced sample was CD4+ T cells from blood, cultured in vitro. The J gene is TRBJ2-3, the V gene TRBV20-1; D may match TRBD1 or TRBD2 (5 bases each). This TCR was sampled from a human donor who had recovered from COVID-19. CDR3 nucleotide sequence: TGCAGTGCTAGAGTAACCGGGGCGGATACGCAGTATTTT. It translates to CSARVTGADTQYF.